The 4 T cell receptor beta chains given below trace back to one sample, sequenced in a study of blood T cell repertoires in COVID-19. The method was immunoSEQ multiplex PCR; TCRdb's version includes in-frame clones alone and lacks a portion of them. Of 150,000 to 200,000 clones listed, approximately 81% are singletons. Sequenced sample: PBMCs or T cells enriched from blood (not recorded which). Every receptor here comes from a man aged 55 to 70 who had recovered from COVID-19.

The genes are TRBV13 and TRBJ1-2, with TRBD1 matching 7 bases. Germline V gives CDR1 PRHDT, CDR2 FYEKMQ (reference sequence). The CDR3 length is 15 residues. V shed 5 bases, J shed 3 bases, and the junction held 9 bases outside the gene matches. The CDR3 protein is CASSPRQGKDYGYTF. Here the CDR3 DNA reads TGTGCCAGCAGCCCGAGACAGGGAAAGGACTATGGCTACACCTTC.

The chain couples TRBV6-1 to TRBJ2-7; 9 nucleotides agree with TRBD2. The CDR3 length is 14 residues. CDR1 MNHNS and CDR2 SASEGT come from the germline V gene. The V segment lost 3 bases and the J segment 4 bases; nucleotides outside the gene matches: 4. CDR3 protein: CASSDSGRGYEQYF. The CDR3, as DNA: TGTGCCAGCAGTGATAGCGGGAGAGGGTACGAGCAGTACTTC.

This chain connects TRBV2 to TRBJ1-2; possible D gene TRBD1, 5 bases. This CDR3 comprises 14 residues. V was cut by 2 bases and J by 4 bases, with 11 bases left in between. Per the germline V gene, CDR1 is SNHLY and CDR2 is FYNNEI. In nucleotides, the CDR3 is TGTGCCAGCAGTGAAACTGGGGGGACCTATGGCTACACCTTC. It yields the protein CASSETGGTYGYTF.

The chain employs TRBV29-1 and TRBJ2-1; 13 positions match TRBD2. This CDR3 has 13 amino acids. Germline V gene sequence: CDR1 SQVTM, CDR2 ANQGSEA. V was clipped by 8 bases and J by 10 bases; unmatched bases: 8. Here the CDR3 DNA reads TGCAGCTTCGGGACTAGCGGGACCGGGGAGCAGTTCTTC. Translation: CSFGTSGTGEQFF.